This is a list of T cell receptor beta chains from one sample in a study of shared clonotypes between healthy human individuals. Profiled with immunoSEQ multiplex PCR; TCRdb holds only in-frame clones, not every one. This sample has roughly 1,600,000 clones, with approximately 98.5% found just once. The sequencing input was naive CD4+ T cells sorted from blood. The receptor set was obtained from a man aged 25-45 years in good health. Both conserved end residues are part of each CDR3. D genes are given only for firm matches. The size field is filled for only some rows; it gives once, few, many or a size class.

DNA,CDR3,J,size,V,D,length
TGTGCCAGCAGCTTTGCCGTAGGTGAGCAGTTCTTC,CASSFAVGEQFF,TRBJ2-1,.,TRBV7-9,.,12
TGTGCCTGGGGCAGGGGCCGGGGTGAAAAACTGTTTTTT,CAWGRGRGEKLFF,TRBJ1-4,.,TRBV30,.,13
TGTGCCAGCAGCTCCGGGACAGGGCTGACCAAAAACATTCAGTACTTC,CASSSGTGLTKNIQYF,TRBJ2-4,.,TRBV7-9,TRBD1,16
TGTGCCAGCAGCACCGGGACAGGGGGCTCTCAGCCCCAGCATTTT,CASSTGTGGSQPQHF,TRBJ1-5,.,TRBV5-8,TRBD1,15
TGTGCCATCAGTGTACAGGGGGCGGGTAGCACCGGGGAGCTGTTTTTT,CAISVQGAGSTGELFF,TRBJ2-2,.,TRBV10-3,TRBD1,16
TGTGCCAGCAGCTTAACGGGCAAACCAGGGGCCCGGGTCCAGCATTTT,CASSLTGKPGARVQHF,TRBJ1-5,.,TRBV7-2,.,16
TGTGCCAGCAGCTCGTGGACTAGCGGGAGGTACAATGAGCAGTTCTTC,CASSSWTSGRYNEQFF,TRBJ2-1,.,TRBV5-6,TRBD2,16
TGTGCCACCAGCAGAGACAGGGTTGTCTCTACGGAGCAGTTCTTC,CATSRDRVVSTEQFF,TRBJ2-1,.,TRBV15,.,15
TGTGCCAGTAGTAGCCCTCAGGGACTGGGCAACAATGAGCAGTTCTTC,CASSSPQGLGNNEQFF,TRBJ2-1,once,TRBV19,.,16
TGTGCCAGCAGTCCGGACAGGGTTAATGGCAATGAGCAGTTCTTC,CASSPDRVNGNEQFF,TRBJ2-1,.,TRBV2,TRBD1,15
TGTGCCAGCGGGGACAGGGTATGGGGCTACGAGCAGTACTTC,CASGDRVWGYEQYF,TRBJ2-7,.,TRBV6-1,TRBD1,14
TGTGCCAGCAGTTTCCAGCGATCCTTCTACGAGCAGTACTTC,CASSFQRSFYEQYF,TRBJ2-7,.,TRBV27,.,14
TGTGCCACCAGCAGAGCACTGAAGACCCAGTACTTC,CATSRALKTQYF,TRBJ2-5,.,TRBV15,.,12
TGTGCCAGCAGCTTAGGACAGGGTTACAATGAGCAGTTCTTC,CASSLGQGYNEQFF,TRBJ2-1,.,TRBV5-8,TRBD1,14
TGCGCCAGCAGCCCCACGGAGGAGACAGGGGAATCCGAGCAGTACTTC,CASSPTEETGESEQYF,TRBJ2-7,once,TRBV5-1,TRBD1,16
TGCGCCAGCAGCTTGGAGGGGCATCAGCCCCAGCATTTT,CASSLEGHQPQHF,TRBJ1-5,few,TRBV5-1,.,13
TGTGCCAGCAGTTTATACCTCCGCGGGACAGGGGACTACGAGCAGTACTTC,CASSLYLRGTGDYEQYF,TRBJ2-7,.,TRBV27,TRBD1,17
TGTGCTAGTGGTTTGGTAAAGAGGACAGGGGGCCCAGATACGCAGTATTTT,CASGLVKRTGGPDTQYF,TRBJ2-3,.,TRBV12-5,TRBD1,17